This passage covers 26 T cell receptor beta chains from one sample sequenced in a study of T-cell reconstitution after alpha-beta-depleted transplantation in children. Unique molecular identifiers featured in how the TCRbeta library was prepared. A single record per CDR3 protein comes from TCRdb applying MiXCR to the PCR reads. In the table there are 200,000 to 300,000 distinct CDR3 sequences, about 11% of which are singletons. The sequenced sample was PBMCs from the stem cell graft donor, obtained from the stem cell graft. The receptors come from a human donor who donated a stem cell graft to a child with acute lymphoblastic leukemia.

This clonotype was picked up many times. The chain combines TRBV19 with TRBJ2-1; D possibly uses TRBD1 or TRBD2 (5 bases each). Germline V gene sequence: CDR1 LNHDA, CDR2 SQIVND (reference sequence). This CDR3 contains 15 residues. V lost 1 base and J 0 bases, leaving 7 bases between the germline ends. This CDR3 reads CASSIGGTSYNEQFF. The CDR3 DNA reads TGTGCCAGTAGTATAGGAGGGACCTCCTACAATGAGCAGTTCTTC.

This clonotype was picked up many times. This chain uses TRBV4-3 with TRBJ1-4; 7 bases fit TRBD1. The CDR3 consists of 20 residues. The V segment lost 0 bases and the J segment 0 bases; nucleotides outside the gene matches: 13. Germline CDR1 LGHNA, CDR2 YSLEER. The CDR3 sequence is CASSQDGMTTGRATNEKLFF. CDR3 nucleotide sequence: TGCGCCAGCAGCCAAGATGGGATGACGACAGGGAGGGCAACTAATGAAAAACTGTTTTTT.

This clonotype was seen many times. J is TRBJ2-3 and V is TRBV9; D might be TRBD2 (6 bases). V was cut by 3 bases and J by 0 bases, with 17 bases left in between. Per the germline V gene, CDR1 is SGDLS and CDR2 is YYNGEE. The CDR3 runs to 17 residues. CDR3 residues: CASSASRGGLSTDTQYF. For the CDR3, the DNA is TGTGCCAGCAGCGCTTCCCGGGGAGGACTTAGCACAGATACGCAGTATTTT.

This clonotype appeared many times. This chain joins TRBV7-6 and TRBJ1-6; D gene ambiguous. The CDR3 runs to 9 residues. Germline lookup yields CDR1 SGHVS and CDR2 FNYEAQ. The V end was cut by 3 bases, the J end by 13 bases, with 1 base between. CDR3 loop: CASSFPLHF. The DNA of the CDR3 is TGTGCCAGCAGCTTCCCCCTCCACTTT. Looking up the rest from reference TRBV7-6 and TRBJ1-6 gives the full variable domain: GAGVSQSPRYKVTKRGQDVALRCDPISGHVSLYWYRQALGQGPEFLTYFNYEAQQDKSGLPNDRFSAERPEGSISTLTIQRTEQRDSAMYRCASSFPLHFGNGTRLTVT.

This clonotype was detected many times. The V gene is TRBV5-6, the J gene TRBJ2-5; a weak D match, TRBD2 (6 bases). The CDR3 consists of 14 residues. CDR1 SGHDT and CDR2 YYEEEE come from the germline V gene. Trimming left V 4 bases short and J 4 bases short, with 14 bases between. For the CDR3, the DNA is TGTGCCAGCAGCCGGGGGATAGACGCAGAGACCCAGTACTTC. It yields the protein CASSRGIDAETQYF. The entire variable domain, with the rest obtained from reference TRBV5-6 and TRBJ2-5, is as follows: DAGVTQSPTHLIKTRGQQVTLRCSPKSGHDTVSWYQQALGQGPQFIFQYYEEEERQRGNFPDRFSGHQFPNYSSELNVNALLLGDSALYLCASSRGIDAETQYFGPGTRLLVL.

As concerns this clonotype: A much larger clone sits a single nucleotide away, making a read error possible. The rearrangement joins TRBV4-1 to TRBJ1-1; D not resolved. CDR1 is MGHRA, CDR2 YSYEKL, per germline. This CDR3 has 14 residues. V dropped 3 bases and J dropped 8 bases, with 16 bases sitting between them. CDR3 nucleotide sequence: TGCGCCAGCAGCCAGAGGGTCCAAACCGTAGAAGCTTTCTTT. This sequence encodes CASSQRVQTVEAFF.

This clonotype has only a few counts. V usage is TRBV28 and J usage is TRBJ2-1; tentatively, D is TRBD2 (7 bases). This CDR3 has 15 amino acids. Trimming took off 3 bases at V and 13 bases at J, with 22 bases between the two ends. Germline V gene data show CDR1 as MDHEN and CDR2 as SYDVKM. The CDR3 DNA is TGTGCCAGCAGTTTGGGGGGGGCCATACTGGAGGTACAGTTCTTC. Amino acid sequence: CASSLGGAILEVQFF.

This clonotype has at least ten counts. The CDR3 DNA is TGTGCCAGCAGTTCCCCAAGGGCCGGCTTATCCTACAATGAGCAGTTCTTC. Translated, it gives CASSSPRAGLSYNEQFF. The rearrangement uses TRBV28 and TRBJ2-1; D remains unclear. V was pared by 4 bases and J by 1 base, with 17 bases between. CDR1 MDHEN and CDR2 SYDVKM come from the germline V gene. The CDR3 covers 17 residues. The full variable domain, completed using reference TRBV28 and TRBJ2-1, is DVKVTQSSRYLVKRTGEKVFLECVQDMDHENMFWYRQDPGLGLRLIYFSYDVKMKEKGDIPEGYSVSREKKERFSLILESASTNQTSMYLCASSSPRAGLSYNEQFFGPGTRLTVL.

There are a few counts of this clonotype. The CDR3: CASIPPGVPNTGELFF. CDR3 nucleotide sequence: TGTGCCAGCATCCCCCCAGGGGTCCCGAACACCGGGGAGCTGTTTTTT. The chain is built from TRBV28 and TRBJ2-2; TRBD1 is a possible D gene (6 bases). V dropped 7 bases and J dropped 0 bases, with 15 bases sitting between them. Germline values: CDR1 MDHEN, CDR2 SYDVKM. This CDR3 is 16 amino acids long. Complete variable domain (other parts from reference TRBV28 and TRBJ2-2): DVKVTQSSRYLVKRTGEKVFLECVQDMDHENMFWYRQDPGLGLRLIYFSYDVKMKEKGDIPEGYSVSREKKERFSLILESASTNQTSMYLCASIPPGVPNTGELFFGEGSRLTVL.

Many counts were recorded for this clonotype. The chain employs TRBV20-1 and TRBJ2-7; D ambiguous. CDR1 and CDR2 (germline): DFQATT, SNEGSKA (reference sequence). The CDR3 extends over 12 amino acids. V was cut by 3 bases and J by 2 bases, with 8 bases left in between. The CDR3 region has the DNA TGCAGTGCTAGTGCAGTAACCTACGAGCAGTACTTC. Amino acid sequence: CSASAVTYEQYF.

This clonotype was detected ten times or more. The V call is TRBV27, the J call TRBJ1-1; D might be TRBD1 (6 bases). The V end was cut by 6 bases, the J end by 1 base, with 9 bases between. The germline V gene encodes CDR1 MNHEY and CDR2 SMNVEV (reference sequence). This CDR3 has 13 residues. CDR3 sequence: CASRTQGNTEAFF. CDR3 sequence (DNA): TGTGCCAGCAGGACACAGGGGAACACTGAAGCTTTCTTT.

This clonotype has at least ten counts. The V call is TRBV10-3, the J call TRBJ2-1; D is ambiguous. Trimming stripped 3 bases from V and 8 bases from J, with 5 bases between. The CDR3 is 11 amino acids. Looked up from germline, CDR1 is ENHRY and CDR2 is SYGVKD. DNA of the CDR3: TGTGCCATCAGTGAAATCCATGAGCAGTTCTTC. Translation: CAISEIHEQFF.

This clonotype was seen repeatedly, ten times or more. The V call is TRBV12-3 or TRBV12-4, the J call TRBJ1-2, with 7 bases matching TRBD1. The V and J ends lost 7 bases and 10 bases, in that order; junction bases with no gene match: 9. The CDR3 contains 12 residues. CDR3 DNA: TGTGCCAGCACTTACGGGGACAGACTCTACACCTTC. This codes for CASTYGDRLYTF.

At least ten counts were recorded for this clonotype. CDR3 bases: TGTGCCAGCAGTTTTGGACAGCCGAACACCGGGGAGCTGTTTTTT. This gives the protein CASSFGQPNTGELFF. This sequence joins TRBV12-3 or TRBV12-4 and TRBJ2-2; TRBD1 might be the D (6 bases). The CDR3 loop spans 15 amino acids. V lost 3 bases and J 0 bases, leaving 8 bases between the germline ends.

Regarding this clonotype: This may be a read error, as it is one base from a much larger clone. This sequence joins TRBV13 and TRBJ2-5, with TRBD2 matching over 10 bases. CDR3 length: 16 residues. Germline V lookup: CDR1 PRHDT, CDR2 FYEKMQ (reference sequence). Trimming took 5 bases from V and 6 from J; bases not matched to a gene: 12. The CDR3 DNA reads TGTGCCAGCAGCGGGGTACTAGCGGGGAGCGGAAAGACCCAGTACTTC. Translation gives CASSGVLAGSGKTQYF.

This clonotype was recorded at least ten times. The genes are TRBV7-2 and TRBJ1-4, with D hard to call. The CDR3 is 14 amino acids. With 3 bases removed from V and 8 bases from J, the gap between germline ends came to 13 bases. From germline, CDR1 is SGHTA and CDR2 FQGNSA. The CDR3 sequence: CASSLRGSREKLFF. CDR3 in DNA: TGTGCCAGCAGCTTGCGGGGTTCCCGCGAAAAACTGTTTTTT.

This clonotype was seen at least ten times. Here the CDR3 reads CSASSPGTGNEQYF. CDR3 nucleotides: TGCAGTGCTAGTAGTCCCGGGACAGGGAACGAGCAGTACTTC. The V and J genes are TRBV20-1 and TRBJ2-7; 9 bases match TRBD1. The germline V gene encodes CDR1 DFQATT and CDR2 SNEGSKA (reference sequence). After removal of 3 bases from V and 5 bases from J, the junction contained 8 bases not matched to a gene. The CDR3 loop spans 14 amino acids.

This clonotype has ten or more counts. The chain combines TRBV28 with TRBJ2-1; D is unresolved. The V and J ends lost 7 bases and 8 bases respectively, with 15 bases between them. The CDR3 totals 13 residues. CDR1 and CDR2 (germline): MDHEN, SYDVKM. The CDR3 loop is CASTESGRHEQFF. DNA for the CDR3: TGTGCCAGCACCGAATCGGGTAGGCATGAGCAGTTCTTC.

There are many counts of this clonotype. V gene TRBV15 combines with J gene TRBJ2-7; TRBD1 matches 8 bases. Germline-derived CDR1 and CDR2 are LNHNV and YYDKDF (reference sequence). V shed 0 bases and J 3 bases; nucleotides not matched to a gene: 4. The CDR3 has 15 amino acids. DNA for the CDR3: TGTGCCACCAGCAGAGATCCAGGGGGCGGCTACGAGCAGTACTTC. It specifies CATSRDPGGGYEQYF.

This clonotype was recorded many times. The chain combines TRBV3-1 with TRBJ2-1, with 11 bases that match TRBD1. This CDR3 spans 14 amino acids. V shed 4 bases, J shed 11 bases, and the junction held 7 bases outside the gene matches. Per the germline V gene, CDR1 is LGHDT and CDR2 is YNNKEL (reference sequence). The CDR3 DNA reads TGTGCCAGCAGCCGACCCGGGACAGGGGGGCAGCAGTTCTTC. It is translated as CASSRPGTGGQQFF.

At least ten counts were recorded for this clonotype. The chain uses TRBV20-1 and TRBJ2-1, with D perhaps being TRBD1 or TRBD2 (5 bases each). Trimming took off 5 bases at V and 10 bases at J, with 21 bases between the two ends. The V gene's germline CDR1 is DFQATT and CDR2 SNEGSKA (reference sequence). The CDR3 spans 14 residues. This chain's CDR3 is CSARDLTLGYEQFF. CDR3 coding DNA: TGCAGTGCTCGGGACCTTACCTTAGGGTACGAGCAGTTCTTC.

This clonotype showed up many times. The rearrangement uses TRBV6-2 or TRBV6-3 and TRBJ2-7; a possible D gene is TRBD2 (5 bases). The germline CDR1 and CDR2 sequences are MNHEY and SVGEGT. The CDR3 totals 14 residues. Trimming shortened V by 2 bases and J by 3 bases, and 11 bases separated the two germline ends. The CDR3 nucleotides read TGTGCCAGCAGTTACACCCCCAGCGGCTACGAGCAGTACTTC. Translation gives CASSYTPSGYEQYF.

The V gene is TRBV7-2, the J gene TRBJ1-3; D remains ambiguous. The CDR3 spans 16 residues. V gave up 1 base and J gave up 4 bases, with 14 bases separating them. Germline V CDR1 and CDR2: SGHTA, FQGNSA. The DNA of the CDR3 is TGTGCCAGCAGCTTAGGAGGAGGGTTGCCCGGAAACACCATATATTTT. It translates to CASSLGGGLPGNTIYF.

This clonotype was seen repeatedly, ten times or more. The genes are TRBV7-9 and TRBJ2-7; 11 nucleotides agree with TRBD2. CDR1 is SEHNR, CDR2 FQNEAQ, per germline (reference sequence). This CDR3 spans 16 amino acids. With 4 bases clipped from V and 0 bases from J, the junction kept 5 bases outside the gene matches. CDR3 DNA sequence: TGTGCCAGCAGCTCGACTAGCGGGACAGTCTCCTACGAGCAGTACTTC. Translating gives CASSSTSGTVSYEQYF.

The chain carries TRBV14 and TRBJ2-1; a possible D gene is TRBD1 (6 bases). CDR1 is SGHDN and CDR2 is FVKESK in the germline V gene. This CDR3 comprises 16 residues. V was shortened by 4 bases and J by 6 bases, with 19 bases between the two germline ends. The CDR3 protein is CASSPSRDKIVNEQFF. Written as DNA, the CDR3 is TGTGCCAGCAGCCCGTCACGGGACAAGATTGTCAATGAGCAGTTCTTC.

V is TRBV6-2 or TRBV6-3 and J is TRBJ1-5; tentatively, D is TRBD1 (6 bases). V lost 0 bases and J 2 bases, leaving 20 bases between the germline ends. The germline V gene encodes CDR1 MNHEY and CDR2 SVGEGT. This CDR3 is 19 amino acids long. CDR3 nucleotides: TGTGCCAGCAGTTACTCACCAAAAACAGGGTTTCGTGGCAATCAGCCCCAGCATTTT. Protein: CASSYSPKTGFRGNQPQHF.